What follows are 30 T cell receptor beta chains derived from one specimen sequenced in a study of cytomegalovirus exposure and HLA in healthy donors. The PCR employed 60 Vbeta primers together with 13 Jbeta primers. Clones were sequenced by immunoSEQ multiplex PCR, and TCRdb holds only the in-frame ones, with some missing. The sample yields roughly 200,000 clones, about 80% seen once. The sequencing input was PBMCs. The receptor source for this set is a woman aged 40 to 50 in good health and CMV-seronegative.

The chain employs TRBV7-2 and TRBJ1-6, with 7 bases lining up with TRBD1. Germline CDR1 is SGHTA and CDR2 is FQGNSA. Unmatched junction bases numbered 5, after V lost 4 bases and J lost 8 bases. The CDR3 has 14 amino acids. The CDR3 region has the DNA TGTGCCAGCAGCTCACAGGGGATTGATTCACCCCTCCACTTT. Residues: CASSSQGIDSPLHF.

The chain is built from TRBV19 and TRBJ1-5, with D tentatively TRBD1 (5 bases). Germline CDR1 and CDR2: LNHDA and SQIVND (reference sequence). V was clipped by 7 bases and J by 7 bases, with 14 bases between them. The CDR3 has 13 residues. CDR3 amino acids: CASTWGWAQPQHF. CDR3 in DNA: TGTGCCAGTACGTGGGGCTGGGCCCAGCCCCAGCATTTT.

The V gene is TRBV6-5, the J gene TRBJ1-4; a weak D match, TRBD1 (6 bases). Germline V CDR1 and CDR2: MNHEY, SVGAGI. Trimming stripped 5 bases from V and 5 bases from J, with 15 bases between. There are 15 residues in the CDR3. The CDR3 here is CASSADLGANEKLFF. CDR3 in DNA: TGTGCCAGCAGTGCCGATTTGGGGGCCAATGAAAAACTGTTTTTT.

V usage is TRBV27 and J usage is TRBJ1-6, with 8 bases aligning to TRBD1. The CDR3 totals 14 residues. V shed 7 bases, J shed 7 bases, and the junction held 6 bases outside the gene matches. Germline-derived CDR1 and CDR2 are MNHEY and SMNVEV (reference sequence). The CDR3 here is CASTLTGGNSPLHF. CDR3 sequence (DNA): TGTGCCAGCACCCTAACAGGGGGGAATTCACCCCTCCACTTT.

The J gene is TRBJ1-4, the V gene TRBV9; weak D call: TRBD1 (6 bases). V dropped 4 bases and J dropped 6 bases, with 13 bases sitting between them. Germline V CDR1 and CDR2: SGDLS, YYNGEE. CDR3 length equals 14 residues. CDR3 loop: CASSQGRLDEKLFF. The CDR3, as DNA: TGTGCCAGCAGCCAGGGGCGCCTGGATGAAAAACTGTTTTTT.

This chain connects TRBV30 to TRBJ1-1; a possible D gene is TRBD1 (6 bases). Germline CDR1 GTSNPN, CDR2 SVGIG (reference sequence). Trimming left V 5 bases short and J 10 bases short, with 20 bases between. The CDR3 sequence is 13 residues long. The CDR3 reads CAWGSGRGGVAFF. The CDR3 DNA is TGTGCCTGGGGTTCTGGCAGGGGAGGGGTAGCTTTCTTT.

A remark on this clone: The sample carries other DNA sequences with the same CDR3. This chain connects TRBV7-6 to TRBJ1-1; no firm D call. This CDR3 spans 13 amino acids. Germline V gives CDR1 SGHVS, CDR2 FNYEAQ. The V end was cut by 1 base, the J end by 1 base, with 4 bases between. Here the CDR3 reads CASSLEQNTEAFF. The CDR3, as DNA: TGTGCCAGCAGCTTAGAGCAGAACACTGAAGCTTTCTTT.

The V and J genes are TRBV5-1 and TRBJ2-7, with 9 bases identical to TRBD1. The J segment lost 5 bases and the V segment lost 3 bases, leaving 0 bases of the junction unmatched. CDR1 and CDR2 from the germline V gene are SGHRS and YFSETQ. CDR3 length: 12 residues. CDR3 DNA sequence: TGCGCCAGCAGCTGGACAGGGGACGAGCAGTACTTC. Encoded protein: CASSWTGDEQYF. Supplemented by reference TRBV5-1 and TRBJ2-7, the full variable domain reads KAGVTQTPRYLIKTRGQQVTLSCSPISGHRSVSWYQQTPGQGLQFLFEYFSETQRNKGNFPGRFSGRQFSNSRSEMNVSTLELGDSALYLCASSWTGDEQYFGPGTRLTVT.

The rearrangement links TRBV4-1 to TRBJ2-3; possibly TRBD2 for D (5 bases). CDR3 length: 16 residues. Trimming removed 1 base from V and 3 bases from J, with 14 bases in between. Per the germline V gene, CDR1 is MGHRA and CDR2 is YSYEKL. Written as DNA, the CDR3 is TGCGCCAGCAGCCAAGTTTCGAGCGGAGTTACAGATACGCAGTATTTT. It specifies CASSQVSSGVTDTQYF.

In its sample, this clone was seen a few times. V is TRBV5-1 and J is TRBJ1-4, with D possibly being TRBD1 (6 bases). The CDR3 is 15 amino acids. Trimming left V 1 base short and J 2 bases short, with 9 bases between. Germline V gives CDR1 SGHRS, CDR2 YFSETQ. The CDR3 nucleotides are TGCGCCAGCAGCTTGAACAGGGTCACTAATGAAAAACTGTTTTTT. Its translation is CASSLNRVTNEKLFF. Looking up the rest from reference TRBV5-1 and TRBJ1-4 gives the full variable domain: KAGVTQTPRYLIKTRGQQVTLSCSPISGHRSVSWYQQTPGQGLQFLFEYFSETQRNKGNFPGRFSGRQFSNSRSEMNVSTLELGDSALYLCASSLNRVTNEKLFFGSGTQLSVL.

V usage is TRBV15 and J usage is TRBJ1-4; 7 bases match TRBD1. Germline V gene data show CDR1 as LNHNV and CDR2 as YYDKDF (reference sequence). After removal of 1 base from V and 5 bases from J, the junction contained 4 bases not matched to a gene. The CDR3 totals 15 residues. The CDR3 sequence: CATSRARGLNEKLFF. As DNA, the CDR3 is TGTGCCACCAGCAGAGCTAGGGGGCTCAATGAAAAACTGTTTTTT. Filled out from reference TRBV15 and TRBJ1-4, the complete variable domain reads DAMVIQNPRYQVTQFGKPVTLSCSQTLNHNVMYWYQQKSSQAPKLLFHYYDKDFNNEADTPDNFQSRRPNTSFCFLDIRSPGLGDTAMYLCATSRARGLNEKLFFGSGTQLSVL.

The CDR3 sequence is CASKETAFNTEAFF. CDR3 DNA: TGTGCCAGTAAGGAGACAGCCTTTAACACTGAAGCTTTCTTT. The V and J genes are TRBV19 and TRBJ1-1, with D perhaps matching TRBD1 (5 bases). V was cut by 7 bases and J by 2 bases, with 14 bases left in between. CDR3 length: 14 amino acids. The germline V gene has CDR1 LNHDA and CDR2 SQIVND (reference sequence). The whole variable domain, filled in from reference TRBV19 and TRBJ1-1, reads DGGITQSPKYLFRKEGQNVTLSCEQNLNHDAMYWYRQDPGQGLRLIYYSQIVNDFQKGDIAEGYSVSREKKESFPLTVTSAQKNPTAFYLCASKETAFNTEAFFGQGTRLTVV.

The gene calls are TRBV28 and TRBJ1-4; D possibly corresponds to TRBD1 (6 bases). Germline V gene sequence: CDR1 MDHEN, CDR2 SYDVKM. The CDR3 consists of 14 residues. V lost 6 bases, J lost 7 bases, and 15 bases lay in between. CDR3 nucleotide sequence: TGTGCCAGCAGCCTGACAGGAGTCGTTGAAAAACTGTTTTTT. Protein product: CASSLTGVVEKLFF.

This chain joins TRBV4-1 and TRBJ1-3, with a tentative D call TRBD1 (5 bases). CDR1 is MGHRA, CDR2 YSYEKL, per germline. The CDR3 is 16 residues long. V gave up 4 bases and J gave up 0 bases, with 13 bases separating them. The CDR3 protein is CASSLSTAFSGNTIYF. CDR3 nucleotides: TGCGCCAGCAGCCTATCGACAGCTTTCTCTGGAAACACCATATATTTT.

This clone has more than one count but fewer than ten. DNA for the CDR3: TGTGCCAGCAAGGGACTAGTAGACAATGAGCAGTTCTTC. It yields the protein CASKGLVDNEQFF. This rearrangement joins TRBV6-5 to TRBJ2-1, with TRBD2 matching over 8 bases. The V and J ends lost 7 bases and 5 bases, in that order; junction bases with no gene match: 4. CDR3 length: 13 amino acids. CDR1 is MNHEY, CDR2 SVGAGI, per germline.

The chain uses TRBV11-3 and TRBJ1-1; weak D call: TRBD1 (6 bases). There are 13 residues in the CDR3. V was clipped by 5 bases and J by 12 bases, with 19 bases between them. The germline gives CDR1 SGHNT, CDR2 YENEEA. The CDR3: CASSAKPGTPTFF. The CDR3 DNA reads TGTGCCAGCAGCGCTAAACCCGGGACACCAACTTTCTTT.

V and J are TRBV30 and TRBJ1-1; the D is unclear. Germline CDR1 reads GTSNPN; CDR2 reads SVGIG (reference sequence). The CDR3 is 16 residues long. Trimming left V 0 bases short and J 5 bases short, with 19 bases between. CDR3 amino acids: CAWSVLRGSLGTEAFF. As DNA, the CDR3 is TGTGCCTGGAGTGTACTTAGAGGGTCCTTAGGGACTGAAGCTTTCTTT.

V gene TRBV5-1 combines with J gene TRBJ2-2, with unresolved D. Trimming removed 4 bases from V and 6 bases from J, with 7 bases in between. The germline V gene has CDR1 SGHRS and CDR2 YFSETQ. The CDR3 sequence is 12 residues long. CDR3 residues: CASSTNAGELFF. In DNA, the CDR3 is TGCGCCAGCAGCACTAACGCCGGGGAGCTGTTTTTT.

V is TRBV7-3 and J is TRBJ2-1, with 7 bases that match TRBD1. Germline CDR1 and CDR2: SGHTA and FQGTGA. V dropped 5 bases and J dropped 7; count of bases not matched to a gene: 5. The CDR3 sequence is 13 residues long. Here the CDR3 reads CASSPGGTNEQFF. CDR3 in DNA: TGTGCCAGCAGCCCAGGGGGTACGAATGAGCAGTTCTTC. The full variable domain, its missing parts supplied by reference TRBV7-3 and TRBJ2-1, is GAGVSQTPSNKVTEKGKYVELRCDPISGHTALYWYRQSLGQGPEFLIYFQGTGAADDSGLPNDRFFAVRPEGSVSTLKIQRTERGDSAVYLCASSPGGTNEQFFGPGTRLTVL.

This clone has only a few counts. This CDR3 is CASSLLGGSQPQHF. In DNA form, the CDR3 reads TGTGCCAGCAGTCTTTTAGGCGGGAGTCAGCCCCAGCATTTT. V usage is TRBV28 and J usage is TRBJ1-5, with D hard to call. V dropped 5 bases and J dropped 6 bases, with 14 bases sitting between them. CDR3 length equals 14 residues. Germline CDR1 and CDR2: MDHEN and SYDVKM. The complete variable domain, with remaining parts taken from reference TRBV28 and TRBJ1-5, reads DVKVTQSSRYLVKRTGEKVFLECVQDMDHENMFWYRQDPGLGLRLIYFSYDVKMKEKGDIPEGYSVSREKKERFSLILESASTNQTSMYLCASSLLGGSQPQHFGDGTRLSIL.

This clone was detected only once. V usage is TRBV7-6 and J usage is TRBJ1-6; no clear D. The V and J ends lost 1 base and 8 bases respectively, with 15 bases between them. This CDR3 contains 16 residues. Germline CDR1 reads SGHVS; CDR2 reads FNYEAQ. CDR3 sequence (DNA): TGTGCCAGCAGCTTAGACCCGAGAGCGAGGGATTCACCCCTCCACTTT. This sequence encodes CASSLDPRARDSPLHF. The variable domain in full, with the rest retrieved from reference TRBV7-6 and TRBJ1-6, is GAGVSQSPRYKVTKRGQDVALRCDPISGHVSLYWYRQALGQGPEFLTYFNYEAQQDKSGLPNDRFSAERPEGSISTLTIQRTEQRDSAMYRCASSLDPRARDSPLHFGNGTRLTVT.

This chain connects TRBV10-3 to TRBJ2-3; 8 bases fit TRBD2. The trim removed 2 bases at V and 4 bases at J, leaving 5 bases unmatched. The CDR3 extends over 15 amino acids. Germline CDR1 reads ENHRY; CDR2 reads SYGVKD. The CDR3 sequence: CAISESGGSPDTQYF. CDR3 bases: TGTGCCATCAGTGAGAGCGGGGGTTCTCCAGATACGCAGTATTTT.

The V and J genes are TRBV7-6 and TRBJ2-1; D might be TRBD2 (6 bases). Germline loops: CDR1 SGHVS, CDR2 FNYEAQ. This CDR3 has 13 residues. V lost 3 bases and J 6 bases, leaving 9 bases between the germline ends. CDR3 in amino acids: CASSLDYFNEQFF. The CDR3 DNA sequence: TGTGCCAGCAGCTTGGACTATTTCAATGAGCAGTTCTTC.

The sample holds one count of this clone. The DNA for the CDR3 is TGTGCCAGCAGCGGTGGACAGGGTTATTACGAGACCCAGTACTTC. It is translated as CASSGGQGYYETQYF. The rearrangement links TRBV9 to TRBJ2-5; 8 nucleotides align to TRBD1. The CDR3 spans 15 residues. With V trimmed by 3 bases and J by 5 bases, 9 bases remained unmatched. Germline V gene lookup returns CDR1 SGDLS and CDR2 YYNGEE.

The CDR3 DNA reads as TGTGCCAGCAGCTTACATCTGCCAACAGGGGCTGGAAACACCATATATTTT. This gives the protein CASSLHLPTGAGNTIYF. V and J are TRBV7-6 and TRBJ1-3; 7 bases fit TRBD1. V was clipped by 2 bases and J by 2 bases; unmatched bases: 9. CDR1 is SGHVS, CDR2 FNYEAQ, per germline. The CDR3 totals 17 residues.

J is TRBJ2-7 and V is TRBV6-5; 7 nucleotides match TRBD2. This CDR3 comprises 13 residues. The germline gives CDR1 MNHEY, CDR2 SVGAGI. J was trimmed by 2 bases and V by 8 bases; bases with no gene match: 6. The CDR3 here is CASSRLAPYEQYF. CDR3 nucleotide sequence: TGTGCCAGCTCCAGACTAGCCCCCTACGAGCAGTACTTC.

The chain is built from TRBV25-1 and TRBJ1-6, with 8 nucleotides matching TRBD1. This CDR3 spans 15 amino acids. Germline V gene sequence: CDR1 MGHDK, CDR2 SYGVNS. The V and J ends lost 11 bases and 4 bases, in that order; junction bases with no gene match: 10. The CDR3 DNA is TGTGCCTCGGCCGGGGGGACAGGTTATAATTCACCCCTCCACTTT. This translates into CASAGGTGYNSPLHF.

This clone appeared a few times. The V call is TRBV5-4, the J call TRBJ2-1, with a possible D match to TRBD1 (5 bases). V was clipped by 0 bases and J by 6 bases, with 10 bases between them. CDR1 SGHNT and CDR2 YYREEE come from the germline V gene (reference sequence). The CDR3 loop spans 14 amino acids. The CDR3 bases are TGTGCCAGCAGCTTGGACCCGGACACCAATGAGCAGTTCTTC. It yields the protein CASSLDPDTNEQFF.

This clone has just one count. The rearrangement joins TRBV2 to TRBJ2-2; D unresolved. Per germline, CDR1 SNHLY and CDR2 FYNNEI. This CDR3 has 12 residues. The V end lost 7 bases, the J end lost 5 bases, and 8 bases lay between the germline ends. CDR3 residues: CASIPGTGELFF. For the CDR3, the DNA is TGTGCCAGCATCCCCGGGACCGGGGAGCTGTTTTTT.

V is TRBV6-1 and J is TRBJ1-3; tentative D call: TRBD1 (5 bases). Germline CDR1 and CDR2: MNHNS and SASEGT. The length of the CDR3 is 14 residues. V lost 8 bases and J lost 0, with 11 bases in between. The CDR3 spells CASAQQASGNTIYF. The CDR3 region has the DNA TGTGCCAGCGCTCAACAGGCCTCTGGAAACACCATATATTTT.